The T cell receptor beta chain described here comes from a study of T-cell memory formation after mild COVID-19. General study results and limits: Contracting clones localized mainly to CM and EM when CD4+ and mainly to EMRA when CD8+.

In its sample, this clonotype was seen a few times. Antigen: not known. MiXCR, run by TCRdb on the 5' RACE reads, gives a single entry per CDR3 protein. The data show fewer than 500,000 distinct CDR3 sequences, with 25% seen just once and approximately 12% held by the top ten. The clonotype was recovered from an adult woman who had mild COVID-19 (a few samples of this study predate the infection). Cell type and time point are not known. Sequenced: PBMCs or a T cell subset sorted from them (not recorded which).

CDR3 coding DNA: TGTGCCAGCAGCTACAGGGGAGGCTACCGAGAGACCCAGTACTTC. Translated, it gives CASSYRGGYRETQYF. This chain uses TRBV5-4 with TRBJ2-5; tentative D call: TRBD1 (7 bases). Trimming left V 3 bases short and J 4 bases short, with 16 bases between. The CDR3 covers 15 residues. CDR1 SGHNT and CDR2 YYREEE come from the germline V gene (reference sequence).